Listed below are T cell receptor beta chains from one sample, sequenced in a study of T cells after yellow fever vaccination. Each CDR3 protein is one row after TCRdb ran MiXCR on the 5' RACE reads. The sample contains more than 450,000 distinct CDR3 sequences, about a fifth of which appear only once. Here the sequenced sample was PBMCs, taken about 21 days after the first yellow fever vaccination. The receptors here all came from a man between 18 and 35 years old who received the YFV17D yellow fever vaccine. CDR3s include the opening cysteine and the closing phenylalanine or tryptophan. The order of the fields is V gene, clone size, J gene, D gene, CDR3 protein, CDR3 DNA. The D gene is left open where the match is weak. For some rows the clone size is stated as once, few or many, or as a class when expanded; others skip it.

TRBV5-4	few	TRBJ2-2	.	CASSLDREFTGELFF	TGTGCCAGCAGCTTGGACAGGGAATTCACCGGGGAGCTGTTTTTT
TRBV27	.	TRBJ2-2	TRBD1	CASSLTQTGSTGELFF	TGTGCCAGCAGTTTAACCCAGACAGGGTCCACCGGGGAGCTGTTTTTT
TRBV15	few	TRBJ2-7	TRBD1	CATSRARDSSYEQYF	TGTGCCACCAGCAGAGCTCGGGACAGCTCCTACGAGCAGTACTTC
TRBV6-2/TRBV6-3	.	TRBJ2-1	.	CASSYSTPPRNEQFF	TGTGCCAGCAGTTACTCGACCCCCCCTCGGAATGAGCAGTTCTTC
TRBV10-1	.	TRBJ2-7	.	CASSESAGENYEQYF	TGCGCCAGCAGTGAGTCGGCAGGGGAGAACTACGAGCAGTACTTC
TRBV18	.	TRBJ2-1	.	CASSPRHPATPLNEQFF	TGTGCCAGCTCACCAAGGCACCCTGCCACCCCCCTCAATGAGCAGTTCTTC
TRBV29-1	many	TRBJ2-3	.	CSVDGGEYTDTQYF	TGCAGCGTTGACGGGGGCGAATACACAGATACGCAGTATTTT
TRBV5-4	.	TRBJ2-5	.	CASSLVKEGETQYF	TGTGCCAGCAGCTTGGTTAAGGAGGGAGAGACCCAGTACTTC
TRBV3-1	.	TRBJ2-7	TRBD1	CASSQGPTGVSPYEQYF	TGTGCCAGCAGCCAAGGGCCAACAGGGGTGTCCCCCTACGAGCAGTACTTC
TRBV9	.	TRBJ2-6	TRBD1	CASSVAGQGPPRANVLTF	TGTGCCAGCAGCGTAGCAGGACAGGGGCCTCCTCGGGCCAACGTCCTGACTTTC
TRBV12-3/TRBV12-4	few	TRBJ2-3	TRBD1	CASSPHGQGVAFTDTQYF	TGTGCCAGCAGTCCTCACGGACAGGGCGTAGCTTTCACAGATACGCAGTATTTT
TRBV5-1	.	TRBJ2-1	TRBD2	CASSAGTSGDSEQFF	TGCGCCAGCAGCGCCGGGACTAGCGGAGATAGTGAGCAGTTCTTC
TRBV7-9	.	TRBJ2-1	TRBD2	CASKTSGHNEQFF	TGTGCCAGCAAAACTAGCGGCCACAATGAGCAGTTCTTC
TRBV28	once	TRBJ1-6	TRBD1	CASSAPGQGTNSPLHF	TGTGCCAGCAGCGCTCCGGGACAGGGGACCAATTCACCCCTCCACTTT
TRBV12-3/TRBV12-4	few	TRBJ2-5	.	CASSLMRRVETQYF	TGTGCCAGCAGTTTAATGCGGAGGGTAGAGACCCAGTACTTC
TRBV4-1	.	TRBJ2-3	TRBD2	CASSQEGRGAQDTQYF	TGCGCCAGCAGCCAAGAAGGGCGGGGGGCGCAAGATACGCAGTATTTT
TRBV27	few	TRBJ2-7	.	CASSAKGHASSYEQYF	TGTGCCAGCAGTGCGAAGGGACATGCGAGCTCCTACGAGCAGTACTTC
TRBV19	.	TRBJ2-1	TRBD2	CASSDGTSGPGIF	TGTGCCAGTAGTGACGGGACTAGCGGCCCCGGGATCTTC
TRBV4-1	.	TRBJ2-5	.	CASSQVMGSETQYF	TGCGCCAGCAGCCAAGTAATGGGGTCGGAGACCCAGTACTTC
TRBV19	.	TRBJ2-2	TRBD2	CATGGPSNTGELFF	TGTGCGACGGGGGGTCCATCGAACACCGGGGAGCTGTTTTTT
TRBV5-1	few	TRBJ1-6	.	CASSLAGQGNSPLHF	TGCGCCAGCAGCTTGGCCGGTCAGGGGAATTCACCCCTCCACTTT
TRBV29-1	.	TRBJ1-4	.	CSVEGGGEKLFF	TGCAGCGTTGAAGGTGGAGGGGAAAAACTGTTTTTT
TRBV24-1	.	TRBJ1-2	.	CAIKGEVGYTF	TGTGCCATCAAAGGGGAGGTTGGCTACACCTTC